This T cell receptor (beta chain) was sequenced during a study of CD8+CD57+ T cells in acquired aplastic anemia. Genomic DNA templated the TCR beta VDJ and CDR3 profiling. TCRdb used MiXCR to reprocess the reads, holding one entry per CDR3 protein. In the table there are around 170,000 distinct CDR3 sequences, just under 65% of which are singletons. The CDR3 sequence is 11 residues long. V was cut by 6 bases and J by 4 bases, with 5 bases left in between. The sequence derives from a human donor in good health. This sequence joins TRBV12-3 or TRBV12-4 and TRBJ2-3; D ambiguous. Sequencing was carried out using sorted CD4+, CD8+, or CD8+CD57+ T cells (not recorded which) from PBMCs. CDR3 in DNA: TGTGCCAGCAGCCGCCCAGATACGCAGTATTTT. Encoded protein: CASSRPDTQYF.